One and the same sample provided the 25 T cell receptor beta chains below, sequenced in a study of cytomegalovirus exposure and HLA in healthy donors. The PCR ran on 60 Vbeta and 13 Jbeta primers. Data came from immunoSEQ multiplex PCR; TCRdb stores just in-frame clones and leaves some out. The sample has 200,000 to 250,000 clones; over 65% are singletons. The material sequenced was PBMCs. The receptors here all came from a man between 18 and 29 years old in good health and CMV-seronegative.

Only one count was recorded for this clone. CDR3 in amino acids: CASSPRFNPSPDSYEQYF. The CDR3 DNA follows: TGTGCCAGCAGCCCAAGATTTAACCCTAGCCCAGACTCCTACGAGCAGTACTTC. The chain recombines TRBV11-2 with TRBJ2-7; tentatively, D is TRBD2 (5 bases). V was pared by 5 bases and J by 0 bases, with 23 bases between. This CDR3 has 18 amino acids. The germline CDR1 and CDR2 sequences are SGHAT and FQNNGV.

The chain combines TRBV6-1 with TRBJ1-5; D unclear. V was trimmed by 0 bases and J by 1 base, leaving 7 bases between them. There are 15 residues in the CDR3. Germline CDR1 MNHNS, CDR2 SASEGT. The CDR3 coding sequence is TGTGCCAGCAGTGAAGCGAGGCAGAGCAATCAGCCCCAGCATTTT. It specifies CASSEARQSNQPQHF.

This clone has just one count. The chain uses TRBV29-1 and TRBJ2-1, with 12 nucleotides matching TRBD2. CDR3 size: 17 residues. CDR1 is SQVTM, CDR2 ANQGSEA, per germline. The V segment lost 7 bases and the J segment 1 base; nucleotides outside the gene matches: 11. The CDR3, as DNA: TGCAGCGCCGGTCGACTAGCGGGAGTAGTTTCCTACAATGAGCAGTTCTTC. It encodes CSAGRLAGVVSYNEQFF.

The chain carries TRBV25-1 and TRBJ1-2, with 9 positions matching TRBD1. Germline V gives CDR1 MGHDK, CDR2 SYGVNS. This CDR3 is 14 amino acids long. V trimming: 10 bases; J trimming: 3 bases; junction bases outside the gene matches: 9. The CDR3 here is CATKGQGRDYGYTF. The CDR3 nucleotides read TGTGCCACCAAGGGACAGGGACGGGACTATGGCTACACCTTC.

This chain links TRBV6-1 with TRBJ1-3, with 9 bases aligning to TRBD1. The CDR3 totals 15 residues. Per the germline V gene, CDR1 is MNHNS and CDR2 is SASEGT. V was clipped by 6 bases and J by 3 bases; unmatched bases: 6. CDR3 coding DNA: TGTGCCAGCAGCAGGACAGGGGCTGGTGGAAACACCATATATTTT. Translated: CASSRTGAGGNTIYF.

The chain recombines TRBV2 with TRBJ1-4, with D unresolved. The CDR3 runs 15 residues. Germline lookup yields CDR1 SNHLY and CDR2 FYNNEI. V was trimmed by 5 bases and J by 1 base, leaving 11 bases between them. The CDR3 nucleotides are TGTGCCAGCAGTCCACGGGGTAGAACTAATGAAAAACTGTTTTTT. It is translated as CASSPRGRTNEKLFF.

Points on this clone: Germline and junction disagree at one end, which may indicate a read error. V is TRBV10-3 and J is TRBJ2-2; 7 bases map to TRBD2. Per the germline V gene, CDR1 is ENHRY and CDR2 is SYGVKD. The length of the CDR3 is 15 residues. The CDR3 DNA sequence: TGTGCCATCAGGGGTCAGCGGGACGTCACCAGGGAGCTGTTTTTT. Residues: CAIRGQRDVTRELFF.

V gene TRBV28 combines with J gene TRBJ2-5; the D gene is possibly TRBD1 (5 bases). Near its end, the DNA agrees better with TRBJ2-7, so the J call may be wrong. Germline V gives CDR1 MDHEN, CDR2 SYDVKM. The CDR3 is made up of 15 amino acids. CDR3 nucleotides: TGTGCCAGTGGCCTTACGTGGCAGGGTAACTACGAGCAGTACTTC. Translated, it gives CASGLTWQGNYEQYF.

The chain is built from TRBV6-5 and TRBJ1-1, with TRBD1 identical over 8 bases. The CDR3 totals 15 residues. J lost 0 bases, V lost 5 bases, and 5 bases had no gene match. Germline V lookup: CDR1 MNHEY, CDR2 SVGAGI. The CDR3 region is CASSKQGQVNTEAFF. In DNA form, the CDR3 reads TGTGCCAGCAGTAAACAGGGACAGGTGAACACTGAAGCTTTCTTT.

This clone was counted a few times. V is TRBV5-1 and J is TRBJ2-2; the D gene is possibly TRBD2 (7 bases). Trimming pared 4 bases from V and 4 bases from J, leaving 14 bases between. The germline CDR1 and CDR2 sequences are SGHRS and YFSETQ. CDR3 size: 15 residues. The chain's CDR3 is CASSLHREGTGELFF. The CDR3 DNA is TGCGCCAGCAGCCTTCACAGGGAGGGCACCGGGGAGCTGTTTTTT.

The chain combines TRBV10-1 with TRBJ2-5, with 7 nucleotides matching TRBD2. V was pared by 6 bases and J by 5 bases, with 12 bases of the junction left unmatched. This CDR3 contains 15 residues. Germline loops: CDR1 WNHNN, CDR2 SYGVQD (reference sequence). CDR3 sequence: CASSRTRGGVETQYF. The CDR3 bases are TGCGCCAGCAGCCGGACTAGGGGAGGTGTGGAGACCCAGTACTTC.

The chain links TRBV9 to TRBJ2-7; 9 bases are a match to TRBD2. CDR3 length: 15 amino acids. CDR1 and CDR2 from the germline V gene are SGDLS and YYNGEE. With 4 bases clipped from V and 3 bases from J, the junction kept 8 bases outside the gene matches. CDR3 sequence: CASSPFNSGGYEQYF. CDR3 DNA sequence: TGTGCCAGCAGCCCCTTTAATAGCGGGGGCTACGAGCAGTACTTC.

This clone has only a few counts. CDR3: CASSTTGGTGTDTQYF. The DNA for the CDR3 is TGTGCCAGCTCGACAACAGGGGGCACGGGCACAGATACGCAGTATTTT. This chain uses TRBV18 with TRBJ2-3; 9 bases line up with TRBD1. Per germline, CDR1 KGHSH and CDR2 LQKENI. Germline trimming cut 6 bases from V and 1 base from J; bases unmatched to any gene: 8. This CDR3 has 16 residues.

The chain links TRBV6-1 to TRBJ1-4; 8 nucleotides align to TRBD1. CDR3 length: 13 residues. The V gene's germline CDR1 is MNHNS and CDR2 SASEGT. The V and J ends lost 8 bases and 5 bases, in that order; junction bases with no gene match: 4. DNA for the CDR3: TGTGCCAGCGGACAGGGAATAAATGAAAAACTGTTTTTT. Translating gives CASGQGINEKLFF.

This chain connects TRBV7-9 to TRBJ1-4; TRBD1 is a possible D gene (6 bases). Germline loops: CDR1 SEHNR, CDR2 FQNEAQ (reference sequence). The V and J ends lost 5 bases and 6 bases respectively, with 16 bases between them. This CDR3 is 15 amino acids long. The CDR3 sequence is CASSPFGGRDEKLFF. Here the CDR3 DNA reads TGTGCCAGCAGCCCGTTCGGGGGGCGGGATGAAAAACTGTTTTTT. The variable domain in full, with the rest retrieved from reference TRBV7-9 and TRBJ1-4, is DTGVSQNPRHKITKRGQNVTFRCDPISEHNRLYWYRQTLGQGPEFLTYFQNEAQLEKSRLLSDRFSAERPKGSFSTLEIQRTEQGDSAMYLCASSPFGGRDEKLFFGSGTQLSVL.

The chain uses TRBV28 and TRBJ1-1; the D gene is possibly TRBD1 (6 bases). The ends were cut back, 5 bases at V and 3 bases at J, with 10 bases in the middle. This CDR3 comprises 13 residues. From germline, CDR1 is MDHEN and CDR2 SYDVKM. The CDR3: CASSLQGYTEAFF. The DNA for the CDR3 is TGTGCCAGCAGTCTTCAGGGGTACACTGAAGCTTTCTTT.

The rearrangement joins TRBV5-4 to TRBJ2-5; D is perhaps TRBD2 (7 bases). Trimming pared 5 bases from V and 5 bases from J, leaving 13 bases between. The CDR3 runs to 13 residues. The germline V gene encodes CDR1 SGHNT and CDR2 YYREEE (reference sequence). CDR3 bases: TGTGCCAGCAGTTATAGGGGGGGGGAGACCCAGTACTTC. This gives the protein CASSYRGGETQYF.

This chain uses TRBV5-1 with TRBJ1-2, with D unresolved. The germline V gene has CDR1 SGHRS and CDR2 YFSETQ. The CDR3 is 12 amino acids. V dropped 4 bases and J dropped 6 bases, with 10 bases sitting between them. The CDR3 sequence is CASSGSSHGYTF. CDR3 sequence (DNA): TGCGCCAGCAGCGGGAGCTCGCATGGCTACACCTTC.

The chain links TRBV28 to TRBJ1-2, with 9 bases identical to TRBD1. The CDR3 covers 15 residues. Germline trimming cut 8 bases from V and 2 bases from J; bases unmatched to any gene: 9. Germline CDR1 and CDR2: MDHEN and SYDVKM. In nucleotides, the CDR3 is TGTGCCAGCGCCTGGGGGGACAGGGAAAACTATGGCTACACCTTC. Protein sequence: CASAWGDRENYGYTF.

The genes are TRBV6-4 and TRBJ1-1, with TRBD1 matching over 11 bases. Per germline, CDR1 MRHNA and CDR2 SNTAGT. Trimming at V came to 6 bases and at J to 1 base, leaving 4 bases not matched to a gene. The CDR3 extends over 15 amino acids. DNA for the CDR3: TGTGCCAGCAGAGGACAGGGGGCGCGGAACACTGAAGCTTTCTTT. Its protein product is CASRGQGARNTEAFF.

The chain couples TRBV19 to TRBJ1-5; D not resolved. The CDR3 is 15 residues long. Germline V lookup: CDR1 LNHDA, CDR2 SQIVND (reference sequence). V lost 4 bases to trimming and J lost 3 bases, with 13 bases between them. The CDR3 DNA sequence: TGTGCCAGTAGTACGGAGACCGGAATCAATCAGCCCCAGCATTTT. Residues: CASSTETGINQPQHF.

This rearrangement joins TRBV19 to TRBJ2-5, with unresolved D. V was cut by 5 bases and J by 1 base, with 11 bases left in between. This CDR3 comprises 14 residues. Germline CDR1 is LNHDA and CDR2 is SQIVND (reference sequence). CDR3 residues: CASSYTETQETQYF. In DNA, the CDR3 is TGTGCCAGTAGTTATACAGAGACCCAAGAGACCCAGTACTTC.

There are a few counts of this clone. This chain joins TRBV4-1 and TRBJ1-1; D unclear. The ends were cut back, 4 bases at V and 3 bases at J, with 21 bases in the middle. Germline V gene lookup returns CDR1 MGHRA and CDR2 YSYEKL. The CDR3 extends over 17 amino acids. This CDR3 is CASSRQDGAAFDTEAFF. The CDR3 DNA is TGCGCCAGCAGCCGCCAGGACGGAGCGGCGTTTGACACTGAAGCTTTCTTT.

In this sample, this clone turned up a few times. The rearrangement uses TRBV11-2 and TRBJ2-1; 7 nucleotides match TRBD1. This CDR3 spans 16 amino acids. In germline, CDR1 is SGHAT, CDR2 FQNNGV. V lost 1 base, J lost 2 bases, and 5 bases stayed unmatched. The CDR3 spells CASSLVGQGAYNEQFF. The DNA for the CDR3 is TGTGCCAGCAGCTTAGTGGGGCAGGGGGCCTACAATGAGCAGTTCTTC.

The CDR3 region is CASSPNPWLAGGGTDTQYF. The CDR3 DNA reads as TGTGCCAGCAGCCCCAACCCGTGGCTAGCGGGAGGAGGCACAGATACGCAGTATTTT. The chain carries TRBV7-3 and TRBJ2-3; 11 bases line up with TRBD2. The CDR3 contains 19 residues. With 5 bases clipped from V and 1 base from J, the junction kept 14 bases outside the gene matches. CDR1 and CDR2 (germline): SGHTA, FQGTGA.